This T cell receptor (beta chain) appears in the sequencing data of a study of spatial heterogeneity in lung cancer. Notes on the study in general: One measure, the expanded intratumoral alpha and beta TCR count, tracked tumor mutation counts.

The study tagged each TCR cDNA molecule with a unique molecular identifier. MiXCR, run by TCRdb on the 5' RACE reads, gives a single entry per CDR3 protein. The repertoire holds more than 20,000 distinct CDR3 sequences, with about 2.7% as singletons. This clonotype has at least ten counts. As yet, its antigen is unknown. The time point here: sample taken at primary tumor resection. The donors comprised around 72 untreated early-stage non-small cell lung cancer patients. The sample in question was lung tumor tissue, obtained at surgery. The TCR comes from a male donor with early-stage non-small cell lung cancer.

The CDR3 sequence: CSVCKSYNEQFF. The CDR3 DNA sequence: TGCAGCGTTTGTAAATCCTACAATGAGCAGTTCTTC. This chain links TRBV29-1 with TRBJ2-1; no firm D call. The CDR3 is made up of 12 amino acids. The V end lost 5 bases, the J end lost 1 base, and 6 bases lay between the germline ends. The germline CDR1 and CDR2 sequences are SQVTM and ANQGSEA.